This T cell receptor beta chain was profiled in a study of T cells in Graves' hyperthyroidism and ophthalmopathy (dated by TCRdb to about 2019). At the level of the whole study: TCR V-J signatures able to tell the groups apart were searched for in a discovery cohort of 100 or so patients, of whom more than 40 had Graves' ophthalmopathy and around 56 had stable Graves' hyperthyroidism. Prospective prediction of ophthalmopathy was tested in an independent validation cohort of some 20 hyperthyroidism patients and 17 patients who later progressed to ophthalmopathy. The roughly 94 discovery patients were randomly divided into training and test sets at a 7:3 ratio. Thyroid tissue and blood T-cell repertoires from more than 5 Graves' hyperthyroidism patients were also compared in the study. After blood sampling, hyperthyroidism patients were treated with methimazole at a starting dose of 30 mg daily, and ophthalmopathy patients were treated with high-dose intravenous methylprednisolone. TCR Vbeta CDR3 sequencing of 120 to 150 peripheral blood samples (43 ophthalmopathy, 70 to 85 hyperthyroidism and 17 progressor patients) is reported in the paper. General study outcomes and caveats: Most expanded thyroid clonotypes (frequency above 0.001) were also found in blood, which suggests that blood repertoires may mirror thyroid immune responses. No statistical method was used to set the sample size in advance, and investigators knew the group allocation. In cross-validation, a model built on a 13 V-J signature told ophthalmopathy apart from stable hyperthyroidism with 85% to 90% sensitivity and 81% to 82% specificity, and in testing the same model reached 80%/75%. In validation, the model predicted progression to ophthalmopathy with around 71% sensitivity and roughly 72% specificity, a median of 6.5 months before onset.

Worth noting for this clonotype: Its cognate antigen has yet to be identified. Qualities for individual bases were not recorded, and no much larger clone is one base off.

Cut back by 3 bases and 4 bases, the V and J ends lie 9 bases apart. For CDR1 and CDR2, the germline V gene lists SQVTM and ANQGSEA. The CDR3 measures 12 amino acids from cysteine to phenylalanine. The sequence is cut down to CDR3 DNA, 36 bases in frame from base 1. Stable Graves' hyperthyroidism was defined as no progression to ophthalmopathy during 18 months of follow-up. Hyperthyroidism patients were aged 18 to 65 years and newly diagnosed, with disease duration of less than 2 months. The study excluded patients with uncontrolled infections, other autoimmune diseases, pregnancy or lactation. Diagnoses relied on clinical symptoms, serum thyroxine and TRAb, thyroid ultrasound and orbital computed tomography. Total RNA was extracted with Trizol reagent, and quality was checked on an Agilent 2100 Bioanalyzer. The TCR beta CDR3 regions were amplified from the RNA transcripts. The TCR CDR3 was subjected to a first round of RT-PCR using the HTBI primer set and the Qiagen OneStep RT-PCR kit. The libraries were constructed in a second round of multiplex PCR and then size-selected and purified. Paired-end sequencing of the libraries was performed with 100 bp reads on an Illumina HiSeq2000. The original pipeline was this. SOAPnuke was used to process the raw data, with reads discarded if the reads contained adapters or uncalled bases, had a mean Phred below 15, or lacked an exact constant-primer or identifier match. High-quality paired reads were merged with COPE v1.2.5, and unique nucleotide sequences were defined as clonotypes. Clonotypes were aligned to IMGT TRBV, TRBD and TRBJ reference segments using MiTCR v1.1. Analysis was restricted to V-J combinations with a frequency above 0.0001, which covered 99.2% of repertoires. The TCS score was defined as the ratio of F50 (clonal expansion) to E x V (chaos), calculated using BLOSUM62-based TCRdist between CDR3 peptides within each V-J. Welch's t-statistics and random forest reduced fewer than 600 V-J features to 10 to 15, which were used in a naive Bayes classifier (R e1071). TCRdb took the public reads, trimmed them with fastp at Q25, ran MiXCR for clone calling and kept in-frame beta chains. Records with the same CDR3 protein are collapsed into one entry carrying the most frequent genes and DNA. V and J calls and clone size were set by TCRdb, not the authors. The sample table records about 560,000 distinct CDR3 sequences; 40% to 55% of these occur just once. Of the sample, about 7.9% is held by the ten largest clones.

The V gene is TRBV29-1 and the J gene is TRBJ1-2, and TRBD1 may be the D gene, going by 5 matching bases. The TCR was taken from a woman aged 18 to 35 with Graves' hyperthyroidism. Donor details come from another sample of the same person, matched by shared clones. The sequencing input was peripheral blood or thyroid tissue (not recorded which). The CDR3 sequence is CSVDGTSYGYTF. DNA sequence: TGCAGCGTTGATGGGACTAGCTATGGCTACACCTTC.